This passage covers 18 T cell receptor beta chains from one sample sequenced in a study of T cells in Graves' hyperthyroidism and ophthalmopathy. The source material, RNA transcripts, was used to amplify TCR beta CDR3 regions. Primed by the HTBI set, a first-round RT-PCR was run on the TCR CDR3. A single record per CDR3 protein comes from TCRdb applying MiXCR to the multiplex PCR reads. The sample records 200,000 to 300,000 distinct CDR3 sequences, approximately 16% being singletons. Sample: blood. These TCRs come from a young woman with Graves' ophthalmopathy.

This clonotype came up many times. The V gene is TRBV7-2, the J gene TRBJ1-3; D gene unclear. This CDR3 contains 15 residues. CDR1 and CDR2 (germline): SGHTA, FQGNSA. Trimming stripped 2 bases from V and 1 base from J, with 9 bases between. As DNA, the CDR3 is TGTGCCAGCAGCTTAACACACTATTCTGGAAACACCATATATTTT. As protein: CASSLTHYSGNTIYF.

This clonotype was counted ten times or more. J is TRBJ1-6 and V is TRBV15; D not resolved. Germline V gene sequence: CDR1 LNHNV, CDR2 YYDKDF (reference sequence). Between the trimmed V and J ends, which lost 4 bases and 0 bases, there was a span of 7 bases. The CDR3 is 15 amino acids. The CDR3 region has the DNA TGTGCCACCAGCATGACCGGCTCCTATAATTCACCCCTCCACTTT. It yields the protein CATSMTGSYNSPLHF. The variable domain in full, completed from reference TRBV15 and TRBJ1-6, reads DAMVIQNPRYQVTQFGKPVTLSCSQTLNHNVMYWYQQKSSQAPKLLFHYYDKDFNNEADTPDNFQSRRPNTSFCFLDIRSPGLGDTAMYLCATSMTGSYNSPLHFGNGTRLTVT.

Notes on this clonotype: A junction end diverges from the germline sequence, so it may reflect a read error. CDR3 DNA: TGTGCCAGCAGCCAAAATTTAGCGGGAACCTACAGTGAGCAGTTCTTC. Translation gives CASSQNLAGTYSEQFF. The chain recombines TRBV14 with TRBJ2-1; 8 bases match TRBD2. CDR1 is SGHDN, CDR2 FVKESK, per germline. The CDR3 sequence is 16 residues long. Full variable domain (missing parts from reference TRBV14 and TRBJ2-1): EAGVTQFPSHSVIEKGQTVTLRCDPISGHDNLYWYRRVMGKEIKFLLHFVKESKQDESGMPNNRFLAERTGGTYSTLKVQPAELEDSGVYFCASSQNLAGTYSEQFFGPGTRLTVL.

This clonotype was recorded many times. This chain joins TRBV3-1 and TRBJ2-5; D uncertain. Looked up from germline, CDR1 is LGHDT and CDR2 is YNNKEL (reference sequence). CDR3 size: 14 residues. V dropped 0 bases and J dropped 5 bases, with 10 bases sitting between them. CDR3 sequence (DNA): TGTGCCAGCAGCCAAGATAGGCTTGTGGAGACCCAGTACTTC. Its protein is CASSQDRLVETQYF.

There are many counts of this clonotype. This sequence joins TRBV7-9 and TRBJ2-5; no firm D call. The CDR3 extends over 16 amino acids. Germline values: CDR1 SEHNR, CDR2 FQNEAQ (reference sequence). V lost 0 bases and J lost 3, with 14 bases in between. CDR3 bases: TGTGCCAGCAGCTTAGCGCTGACGGCGGACGAAGAGACCCAGTACTTC. As protein: CASSLALTADEETQYF.

V is TRBV30 and J is TRBJ1-2; 8 bases are shared with TRBD1. Trimming at V came to 1 base and at J to 8 bases, leaving 3 bases not matched to a gene. Germline assignment: CDR1 GTSNPN and CDR2 SVGIG (reference sequence). The CDR3 covers 12 residues. DNA for the CDR3: TGTGCCTGGAGTGACGGGGACAGGGGCTACACCTTC. Its protein product is CAWSDGDRGYTF. Based on the CDR3 plus reference TRBV30 and TRBJ1-2, the full variable domain is SQTIHQWPATLVQPVGSPLSLECTVEGTSNPNLYWYRQAAGRGLQLLFYSVGIGQISSEVPQNLSASRPQDRQFILSSKKLLLSDSGFYLCAWSDGDRGYTFGSGTRLTVV.

This clonotype turned up a few times. With a much larger clone just one base away, this may be a read error. The V call is TRBV7-2, the J call TRBJ2-7; 12 positions agree with TRBD2. This CDR3 contains 16 residues. Germline assignment: CDR1 SGHTA and CDR2 FQGNSA. The CDR3 protein is CASNLAFGLAGNEQYF. The CDR3 nucleotides read TGTGCCAGCAACTTAGCCTTCGGACTAGCGGGAAACGAGCAGTACTTC.

This clonotype was observed many times. The gene calls are TRBV6-2 or TRBV6-3 and TRBJ1-2; possibly TRBD1 for D (6 bases). This CDR3 spans 15 amino acids. From germline, CDR1 is MNHEY and CDR2 SVGEGT. The V end was cut by 1 base, the J end by 7 bases, with 16 bases between. As DNA, the CDR3 is TGTGCCAGCAGTTACTATCAGGGGCTTGGTACTGGCTACACCTTC. This sequence encodes CASSYYQGLGTGYTF.

This clonotype was counted many times. The genes are TRBV20-1 and TRBJ2-3; D is unclear. Germline CDR1 and CDR2: DFQATT and SNEGSKA (reference sequence). Trimming took 3 bases from V and 2 from J, leaving 18 bases between them. The CDR3 loop spans 16 amino acids. The CDR3 DNA reads as TGCAGTGCTAGTGAAGACTCCTTAGTTTTCACAGATACGCAGTATTTT. It yields the protein CSASEDSLVFTDTQYF.

This chain joins TRBV13 and TRBJ2-7; D not certain. The CDR3 has 14 residues. Germline V gene lookup returns CDR1 PRHDT and CDR2 FYEKMQ (reference sequence). The V end was cut by 0 bases, the J end by 2 bases, with 8 bases between. The CDR3 here is CASSLGDPAYEQYF. The CDR3 coding sequence is TGTGCCAGCAGCTTAGGGGACCCCGCCTACGAGCAGTACTTC.

This clonotype was seen repeatedly, ten times or more. The chain has TRBV12-3 or TRBV12-4 and TRBJ1-1; D is uncertain. V lost 6 bases to trimming and J lost 8 bases, with 16 bases between them. There are 13 residues in the CDR3. CDR3 amino acids: CASSFTRTAEAFF. In nucleotides, the CDR3 is TGTGCCAGCAGCTTCACGAGGACCGCGGAAGCTTTCTTT.

This clonotype was detected many times. The chain combines TRBV4-1 with TRBJ1-2, with D tentatively TRBD1 (6 bases). V was clipped by 1 base and J by 2 bases, with 8 bases between them. There are 14 residues in the CDR3. The germline CDR1 and CDR2 sequences are MGHRA and YSYEKL. The CDR3 here is CASSQVGQNYGYTF. For the CDR3, the DNA is TGCGCCAGCAGCCAAGTCGGACAGAACTATGGCTACACCTTC.

This clonotype was detected many times. This rearrangement joins TRBV20-1 to TRBJ1-1; no clear D. Germline lookup yields CDR1 DFQATT and CDR2 SNEGSKA (reference sequence). CDR3 length equals 12 residues. Between the trimmed V and J ends, which lost 5 bases and 8 bases, there was a span of 15 bases. Written as DNA, the CDR3 is TGCAGTGCTGCCAGTCCGCTATGGGAAGCTTTCTTT. This gives the protein CSAASPLWEAFF.

The chain couples TRBV5-1 to TRBJ2-1, with TRBD2 identical over 10 bases. The CDR3 is 16 residues long. Germline V CDR1 and CDR2: SGHRS, YFSETQ. Trimming at V came to 3 bases and at J to 4 bases, leaving 7 bases not matched to a gene. Written as DNA, the CDR3 is TGCGCCAGCAGCTCCGGTGTTAGCGGGGGGTACAATGAGCAGTTCTTC. Translation: CASSSGVSGGYNEQFF. The whole variable domain, filled in from reference TRBV5-1 and TRBJ2-1, reads KAGVTQTPRYLIKTRGQQVTLSCSPISGHRSVSWYQQTPGQGLQFLFEYFSETQRNKGNFPGRFSGRQFSNSRSEMNVSTLELGDSALYLCASSSGVSGGYNEQFFGPGTRLTVL.

At least ten counts were recorded for this clonotype. One end of the junction fails to match germline, which may point to a read error. V usage is TRBV15 and J usage is TRBJ1-3, with D possibly TRBD1 on 6 matching bases. Germline CDR1 and CDR2: LNHNV and YYDKDF (reference sequence). The CDR3 runs to 15 residues. This chain's CDR3 is CATSGEGESGNTIYF. Written as DNA, the CDR3 is TGTGCCACCAGCGGAGAGGGGGAGTCTGGAAACACCATATATTTT.

This clonotype has a count of ten or more. The chain's CDR3 is CASSSYRDYNEQFF. CDR3 nucleotide sequence: TGTGCCAGCAGTTCATACAGGGACTACAATGAGCAGTTCTTC. V and J are TRBV2 and TRBJ2-1, with D possibly matching TRBD1 (6 bases). There are 14 residues in the CDR3. Germline-derived CDR1 and CDR2 are SNHLY and FYNNEI. V was pared by 5 bases and J by 3 bases, with 11 bases between.

This clonotype was seen repeatedly, ten times or more. The chain has TRBV12-3 or TRBV12-4 and TRBJ1-1; the D gene is possibly TRBD1 (6 bases). Trimming shortened V by 3 bases and J by 5 bases, and 10 bases separated the two germline ends. The CDR3 consists of 13 residues. CDR3 nucleotide sequence: TGTGCCAGCAGTTTGAACGGACAGACTGAAGCTTTCTTT. It codes for CASSLNGQTEAFF.

This clonotype was found many times. The rearrangement joins TRBV6-1 to TRBJ1-1, with D unresolved. V was shortened by 2 bases and J by 0 bases, with 10 bases between the two germline ends. There are 15 residues in the CDR3. Germline V CDR1 and CDR2: MNHNS, SASEGT. This chain's CDR3 is CASSEPRLVNTEAFF. The DNA for the CDR3 is TGTGCCAGCAGTGAACCTCGTCTAGTGAACACTGAAGCTTTCTTT.